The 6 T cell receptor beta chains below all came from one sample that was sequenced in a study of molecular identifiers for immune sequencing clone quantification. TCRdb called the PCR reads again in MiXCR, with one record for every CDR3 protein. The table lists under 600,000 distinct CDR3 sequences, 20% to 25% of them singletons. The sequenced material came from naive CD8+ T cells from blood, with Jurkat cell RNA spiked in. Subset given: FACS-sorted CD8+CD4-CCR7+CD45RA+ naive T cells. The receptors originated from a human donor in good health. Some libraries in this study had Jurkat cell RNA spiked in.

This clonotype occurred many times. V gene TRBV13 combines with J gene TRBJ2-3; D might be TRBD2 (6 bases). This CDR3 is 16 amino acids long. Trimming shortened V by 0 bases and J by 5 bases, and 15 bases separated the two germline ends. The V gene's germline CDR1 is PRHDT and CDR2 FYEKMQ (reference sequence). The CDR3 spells CASSLGPGLTIDTQYF. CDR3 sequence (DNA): TGTGCCAGCAGCTTAGGCCCGGGACTGACGATAGATACGCAGTATTTT. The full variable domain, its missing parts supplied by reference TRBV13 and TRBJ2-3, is AAGVIQSPRHLIKEKRETATLKCYPIPRHDTVYWYQQGPGQDPQFLISFYEKMQSDKGSIPDRFSAQQFSDYHSELNMSSLELGDSALYFCASSLGPGLTIDTQYFGPGTRLTVL.

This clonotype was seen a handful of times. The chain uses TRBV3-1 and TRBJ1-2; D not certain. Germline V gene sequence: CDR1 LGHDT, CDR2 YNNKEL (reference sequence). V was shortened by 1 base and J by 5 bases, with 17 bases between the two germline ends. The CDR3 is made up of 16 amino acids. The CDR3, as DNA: TGTGCCAGCAGCCAAGCGGCGAGAGGGCTAACTTATGGCTACACCTTC. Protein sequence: CASSQAARGLTYGYTF.

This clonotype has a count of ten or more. The CDR3 bases are TGCGCCAGCAGCCAAGATACATCCCGAAGCGAGCAGTACTTC. Protein: CASSQDTSRSEQYF. This chain joins TRBV4-3 and TRBJ2-7; D remains ambiguous. V dropped 0 bases and J dropped 6 bases, with 12 bases sitting between them. Germline assignment: CDR1 LGHNA and CDR2 YSLEER. CDR3 size: 14 residues.

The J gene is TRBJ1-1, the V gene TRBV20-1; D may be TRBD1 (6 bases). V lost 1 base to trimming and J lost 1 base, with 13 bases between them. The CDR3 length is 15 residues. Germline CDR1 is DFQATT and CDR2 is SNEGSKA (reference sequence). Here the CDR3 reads CSARGPGQTNTEAFF. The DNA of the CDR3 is TGCAGTGCTAGAGGACCCGGACAGACGAACACTGAAGCTTTCTTT.

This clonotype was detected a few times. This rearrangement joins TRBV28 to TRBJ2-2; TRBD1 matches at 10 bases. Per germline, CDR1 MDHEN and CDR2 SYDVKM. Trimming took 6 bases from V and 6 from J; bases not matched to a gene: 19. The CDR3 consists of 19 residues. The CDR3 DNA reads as TGTGCCAGCAGAAAGGGGTTGCACCGGGACAGGGGTAACGCCGGGGAGCTGTTTTTT. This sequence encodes CASRKGLHRDRGNAGELFF. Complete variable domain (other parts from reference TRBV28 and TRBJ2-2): DVKVTQSSRYLVKRTGEKVFLECVQDMDHENMFWYRQDPGLGLRLIYFSYDVKMKEKGDIPEGYSVSREKKERFSLILESASTNQTSMYLCASRKGLHRDRGNAGELFFGEGSRLTVL.

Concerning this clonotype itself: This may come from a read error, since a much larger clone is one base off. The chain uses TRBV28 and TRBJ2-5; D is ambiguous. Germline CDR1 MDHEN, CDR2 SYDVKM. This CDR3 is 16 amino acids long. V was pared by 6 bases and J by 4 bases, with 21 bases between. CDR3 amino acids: CASREGSRSAGETQYF. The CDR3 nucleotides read TGTGCCAGCAGAGAAGGTTCCAGGAGCGCAGGAGAGACCCAGTACTTC.